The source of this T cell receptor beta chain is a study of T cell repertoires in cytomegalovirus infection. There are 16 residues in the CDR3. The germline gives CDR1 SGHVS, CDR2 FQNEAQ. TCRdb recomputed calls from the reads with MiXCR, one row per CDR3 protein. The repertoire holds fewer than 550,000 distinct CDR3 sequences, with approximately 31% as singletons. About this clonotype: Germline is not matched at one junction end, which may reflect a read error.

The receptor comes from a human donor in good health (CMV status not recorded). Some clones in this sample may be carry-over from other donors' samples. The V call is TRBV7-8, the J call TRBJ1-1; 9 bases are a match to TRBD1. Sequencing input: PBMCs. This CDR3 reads CARSSLGQGLNTEAFF. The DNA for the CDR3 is TGTGCCCGCAGCTCCCTGGGACAGGGTTTGAACACTGAAGCTTTCTTT. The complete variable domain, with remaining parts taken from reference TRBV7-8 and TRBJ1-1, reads GAGVSQSPRYKVAKRGQDVALRCDPISGHVSLFWYQQALGQGPEFLTYFQNEAQLDKSGLPSDRFFAERPEGSVSTLKIQRTQQEDSAVYLCARSSLGQGLNTEAFFGQGTRLTVV.